These 20 T cell receptor beta chains were all obtained from the same sample, sequenced in a study of cytomegalovirus exposure and HLA in healthy donors. In the PCR, 60 Vbeta and 13 Jbeta primers were used. Sequenced by immunoSEQ multiplex PCR; TCRdb stores in-frame clones only, minus some. Its table records about 96,000 clones. The sample consisted of PBMCs. These TCRs come from a woman between 25 and 40 years old in good health and CMV-seronegative.

The chain employs TRBV28 and TRBJ1-2; no firm D call. The CDR3 is 13 amino acids. Trimming stripped 1 base from V and 4 bases from J, with 7 bases between. Germline CDR1 reads MDHEN; CDR2 reads SYDVKM. CDR3: CASSLLASYGYTF. CDR3 coding DNA: TGTGCCAGCAGTTTATTAGCCTCCTATGGCTACACCTTC.

The rearrangement links TRBV4-1 to TRBJ2-7; D ambiguous. The CDR3 has 16 amino acids. CDR1 and CDR2 from the germline V gene are MGHRA and YSYEKL. Trimming cost V 4 bases and J 2 bases, with 18 bases left between them. The CDR3 nucleotides are TGCGCCAGCAGCCCCCGAGGTATTGACCCGACCTACGAGCAGTACTTC. It is translated as CASSPRGIDPTYEQYF.

V usage is TRBV5-6 and J usage is TRBJ2-2; the D is unclear. Trimming took off 2 bases at V and 3 bases at J, with 11 bases between the two ends. Germline V CDR1 and CDR2: SGHDT, YYEEEE. The CDR3 extends over 15 amino acids. The CDR3 DNA reads TGTGCCAGCAGCTTTGCGTTGTCTTACACCGGGGAGCTGTTTTTT. Residues: CASSFALSYTGELFF. Full variable domain (remainder filled in from reference TRBV5-6 and TRBJ2-2): DAGVTQSPTHLIKTRGQQVTLRCSPKSGHDTVSWYQQALGQGPQFIFQYYEEEERQRGNFPDRFSGHQFPNYSSELNVNALLLGDSALYLCASSFALSYTGELFFGEGSRLTVL.

As concerns this clone: One end of the junction does not line up with germline, which may come from a read error. DNA of the CDR3: TGTGCCAGCAGTGAAGGGTCAGGGTGGGACTTC. It specifies CASSEGSGWDF. The V gene is TRBV25-1, the J gene TRBJ2-5, with D possibly matching TRBD1 (5 bases). The CDR3 runs 11 residues. Germline CDR1 and CDR2: MGHDK and SYGVNS.

This chain joins TRBV19 and TRBJ1-5, with D perhaps matching TRBD1 (6 bases). Germline V gene data show CDR1 as LNHDA and CDR2 as SQIVND (reference sequence). This CDR3 has 19 amino acids. V was shortened by 7 bases and J by 0 bases, with 25 bases between the two germline ends. CDR3 protein: CASTPPKDRNNYSNQPQHF. In DNA form, the CDR3 reads TGTGCCAGTACCCCCCCTAAGGACAGAAATAATTATAGCAATCAGCCCCAGCATTTT. The whole variable domain, filled in from reference TRBV19 and TRBJ1-5, reads DGGITQSPKYLFRKEGQNVTLSCEQNLNHDAMYWYRQDPGQGLRLIYYSQIVNDFQKGDIAEGYSVSREKKESFPLTVTSAQKNPTAFYLCASTPPKDRNNYSNQPQHFGDGTRLSIL.

The genes are TRBV9 and TRBJ1-5; D unresolved. Per the germline V gene, CDR1 is SGDLS and CDR2 is YYNGEE. CDR3 length: 14 residues. V was shortened by 3 bases and J by 1 base, with 8 bases between the two germline ends. The CDR3 sequence: CASSAGTSNQPQHF. For the CDR3, the DNA is TGTGCCAGCAGCGCGGGAACCAGCAATCAGCCCCAGCATTTT.

The chain carries TRBV7-9 and TRBJ2-5, with TRBD2 matching over 8 bases. V gave up 4 bases and J gave up 5 bases; unmatched junction bases: 9. CDR3 length: 15 residues. Germline CDR1 SEHNR, CDR2 FQNEAQ (reference sequence). The CDR3 DNA reads as TGTGCCAGCAGCTCACACAGGACTAGCCGGGAGACCCAGTACTTC. Translating it yields CASSSHRTSRETQYF.

The rearrangement links TRBV27 to TRBJ2-3; a possible D gene is TRBD2 (5 bases). The length of the CDR3 is 14 residues. V shed 4 bases and J shed 6 bases, with 14 bases lying between them. Germline CDR1 is MNHEY and CDR2 is SMNVEV (reference sequence). The CDR3 here is CASSSGPGMDTQYF. As DNA, the CDR3 is TGTGCCAGCAGTTCTGGACCGGGAATGGATACGCAGTATTTT.

The rearrangement joins TRBV20-1 to TRBJ1-1; D unresolved. The CDR3 has 10 amino acids. Germline V gene sequence: CDR1 DFQATT, CDR2 SNEGSKA (reference sequence). Trimming shortened V by 2 bases and J by 11 bases, and 9 bases separated the two germline ends. Written as DNA, the CDR3 is TGCAGTGCTAGACTTACCCGGGCTTTCTTT. Translating it yields CSARLTRAFF.

V and J are TRBV10-1 and TRBJ1-1, with TRBD1 identical over 9 bases. Per germline, CDR1 WNHNN and CDR2 SYGVQD (reference sequence). Trimming cost V 6 bases and J 4 bases; bases outside gene matches: 6. The CDR3 totals 14 residues. This chain's CDR3 is CASREGQGSTEAFF. CDR3 nucleotides: TGCGCCAGCAGGGAAGGACAGGGGAGCACTGAAGCTTTCTTT.

The chain links TRBV15 to TRBJ1-2, with D possibly being TRBD1 (6 bases). Germline lookup yields CDR1 LNHNV and CDR2 YYDKDF (reference sequence). The CDR3 has 13 residues. V lost 2 bases to trimming and J lost 4 bases, with 8 bases between them. CDR3 sequence reads: CATSRSDSYGYTF. CDR3 DNA: TGTGCCACCAGCAGATCGGACAGCTATGGCTACACCTTC.

This rearrangement joins TRBV6-5 to TRBJ2-1, with 13 bases lining up with TRBD2. V trimming: 8 bases; J trimming: 7 bases; junction bases outside the gene matches: 5. CDR3 length equals 14 residues. From germline, CDR1 is MNHEY and CDR2 SVGAGI. The CDR3 DNA reads as TGTGCCAGCCTGGGACTAGCGGGACCGAATGAGCAGTTCTTC. Its protein product is CASLGLAGPNEQFF.

This chain links TRBV4-1 with TRBJ2-1, with 10 nucleotides matching TRBD1. V was pared by 4 bases and J by 3 bases, with 6 bases of the junction left unmatched. This CDR3 region has 16 residues. Germline V CDR1 and CDR2: MGHRA, YSYEKL. The CDR3 reads CASSRGTGENYNEQFF. CDR3 DNA: TGCGCCAGCAGCCGAGGGACAGGGGAAAACTACAATGAGCAGTTCTTC.

The chain joins TRBV10-3 to TRBJ2-5; maybe TRBD1 (5 bases). With 4 bases removed from V and 2 bases from J, the gap between germline ends came to 14 bases. Germline V gene data show CDR1 as ENHRY and CDR2 as SYGVKD. CDR3 length: 15 amino acids. CDR3 nucleotides: TGTGCCATCAGTGTTTCGGCAGGGCGACAAGAGACCCAGTACTTC. This encodes CAISVSAGRQETQYF.

The rearrangement uses TRBV5-1 and TRBJ2-3, with 7 bases matching TRBD1. Trimming at V came to 0 bases and at J to 0 bases, leaving 4 bases not matched to a gene. The CDR3 has 16 residues. CDR1 is SGHRS and CDR2 is YFSETQ in the germline V gene. This CDR3 is CASSLEDRPSTDTQYF. CDR3 DNA: TGCGCCAGCAGCTTGGAGGACAGGCCAAGCACAGATACGCAGTATTTT.

The V and J genes are TRBV7-9 and TRBJ2-2; 8 positions match TRBD1. Germline loops: CDR1 SEHNR, CDR2 FQNEAQ (reference sequence). The ends lost 5 bases at V and 5 bases at J; junction bases unmatched: 16. The CDR3 sequence is 18 residues long. As DNA, the CDR3 is TGTGCCAGCAGCCCCTCGCTGGGACAGGAGGCTAGGACCGGGGAGCTGTTTTTT. Translating it yields CASSPSLGQEARTGELFF. The full variable domain, with the rest looked up from reference TRBV7-9 and TRBJ2-2, is DTGVSQNPRHKITKRGQNVTFRCDPISEHNRLYWYRQTLGQGPEFLTYFQNEAQLEKSRLLSDRFSAERPKGSFSTLEIQRTEQGDSAMYLCASSPSLGQEARTGELFFGEGSRLTVL.

The chain carries TRBV19 and TRBJ1-1; D not resolved. Trimming removed 1 base at V and 8 bases at J, with 8 bases between. CDR3 length: 12 residues. CDR1 and CDR2 (germline): LNHDA, SQIVND (reference sequence). CDR3 sequence: CASSIANREAFF. The DNA of the CDR3 is TGTGCCAGTAGTATAGCCAACAGAGAAGCTTTCTTT.

The chain uses TRBV9 and TRBJ1-2; 7 bases are shared with TRBD1. The V gene end was trimmed by 4 bases and the J gene end by 0 bases; junction bases not matched to a gene: 3. The CDR3 extends over 14 amino acids. Germline CDR1 and CDR2: SGDLS and YYNGEE. In DNA form, the CDR3 reads TGTGCCAGCAGCCAGACAGGGACTAACTATGGCTACACCTTC. This translates into CASSQTGTNYGYTF.

The CDR3 region has the DNA TGCGCCAGCAGCCAAGACCCAAATCCCCAGGGGACTAGCGGATCCACAGATACGCAGTATTTT. This codes for CASSQDPNPQGTSGSTDTQYF. The chain is built from TRBV4-1 and TRBJ2-3; 11 bases agree with TRBD2. In germline, CDR1 is MGHRA, CDR2 YSYEKL. The V segment lost 0 bases and the J segment 2 bases; nucleotides outside the gene matches: 16. The CDR3 loop spans 21 amino acids.

This rearrangement joins TRBV9 to TRBJ2-1; tentatively, D is TRBD1 (5 bases). CDR1 is SGDLS, CDR2 YYNGEE, per germline. V was cut by 3 bases and J by 3 bases, with 16 bases left in between. The CDR3 covers 16 residues. CDR3 nucleotide sequence: TGTGCCAGCAGCGCGAGCAGGGAAGTTGTCTACAATGAGCAGTTCTTC. It specifies CASSASREVVYNEQFF.